The rows below give T cell receptor beta chains drawn from one sample of a study of graft-versus-host responses after intestinal transplantation. TCRdb's table, derived via immunoSEQ multiplex PCR, lists solely in-frame clones and lacks some. This sample has 60,000 to 90,000 clones, with about 92% found just once. For these receptors, no antigen is known. The sequencing here drew on unstimulated CD8+ T cells sorted from spleen or lymph node cells, taken before intestinal transplant. Receptors originate from a human donor who received an intestinal transplant. The CDR3 runs from the conserved cysteine through the conserved F or W. The D gene is left open where the match is weak. Part of the rows lack a size; the others show once, few, many or a class for expanded clones.

D	J	V	size	CDR3	DNA
TRBD1	TRBJ1-2	TRBV11-2	.	CASSLGTGDGYTF	TGTGCCAGCAGCTTAGGGACAGGAGATGGCTACACCTTC
TRBD2	TRBJ2-5	TRBV5-1	once	CASLGGEETQYF	TGCGCCAGCCTGGGGGGGGAAGAGACCCAGTACTTC
.	TRBJ1-2	TRBV7-9	.	CASSSPDTNYGYTF	TGTGCCAGCAGTAGTCCCGACACTAACTATGGCTACACCTTC
.	TRBJ2-1	TRBV11-1	.	CASSLYYRGDNEQFF	TGTGCCAGCAGCTTATATTATCGCGGGGACAATGAGCAGTTCTTC
TRBD2	TRBJ2-3	TRBV9	.	CASSHGSSGAEPITDTQYF	TGTGCCAGCAGCCATGGGTCTAGCGGGGCCGAACCCATCACAGATACGCAGTATTTT
.	TRBJ1-2	TRBV14	.	CASSQAGLNYGYTF	TGTGCCAGCAGCCAAGCAGGGCTAAACTATGGCTACACCTTC
.	TRBJ2-7	TRBV4-1	.	CASRRVWDLGEQYF	TGCGCCAGCAGACGCGTCTGGGACTTGGGCGAGCAGTACTTC
.	TRBJ1-1	TRBV29-1	.	CSVPVNTEAFF	TGCAGCGTTCCAGTGAACACTGAAGCTTTCTTT
.	TRBJ1-6	TRBV11-2	once	CASSGIPGGNNSPLHF	TGTGCCAGCAGCGGGATACCGGGAGGTAATAATTCACCCCTCCACTTT
.	TRBJ1-2	TRBV6-5	once	CASTILQGAGLRYTF	TGTGCCAGCACAATCCTACAGGGCGCCGGATTACGCTACACCTTC
TRBD1	TRBJ1-1	TRBV7-9	.	CASSSGTVGAFF	TGTGCCAGCAGCTCCGGGACAGTGGGCGCTTTCTTT
.	TRBJ2-7	TRBV5-4	.	CASSFDTTYEQYF	TGTGCCAGCAGCTTCGACACGACCTACGAGCAGTACTTC
.	TRBJ2-1	TRBV4-2	.	CASGATDNEQFF	TGTGCCAGCGGGGCCACCGACAATGAGCAGTTCTTC
TRBD2	TRBJ2-3	TRBV7-7	.	CASSPTELAGVTDTQYF	TGTGCTAGCAGCCCAACCGAACTAGCGGGGGTCACAGATACGCAGTATTTT
TRBD1	TRBJ2-7	TRBV19	.	CASSMGTGVREQYF	TGTGCCAGTAGTATGGGGACAGGGGTGCGGGAGCAGTACTTC
TRBD1	TRBJ2-7	TRBV4-1	.	CASSWDSSYEQYF	TGCGCCAGCAGTTGGGACAGCTCCTACGAGCAGTACTTC
.	TRBJ2-7	TRBV5-1	.	CASKADTRIPYEQYF	TGCGCCAGCAAGGCCGACACTCGCATTCCTTACGAGCAGTACTTC
TRBD2	TRBJ2-3	TRBV7-3	.	CASSWGGADTQYF	TGTGCCAGCAGCTGGGGGGGGGCAGATACGCAGTATTTT
TRBD2	TRBJ2-1	TRBV10-2	.	CASWTGGWNEQFF	TGCGCCAGCTGGACGGGGGGGTGGAATGAGCAGTTCTTC
.	TRBJ2-1	TRBV19	.	CASSIGVDEQFF	TGTGCCAGTAGTATAGGAGTCGATGAGCAGTTCTTC
TRBD2	TRBJ2-7	TRBV6-4	.	CASSAEAGGPYEQYF	TGTGCCAGCAGTGCGGAAGCGGGGGGGCCCTACGAGCAGTACTTC
TRBD2	TRBJ2-2	TRBV7-8	once	CASSLVLPSGGTNTGELFF	TGTGCCAGCAGCTTAGTTCTTCCTAGCGGGGGGACGAACACCGGGGAGCTGTTTTTT
.	TRBJ1-2	TRBV29-1	.	CSVTQQGVGGYTF	TGCAGCGTCACCCAACAGGGAGTAGGTGGCTACACCTTC
.	TRBJ1-2	TRBV9	.	CASSVGQVIPNGYTF	TGTGCCAGCAGCGTAGGGCAGGTGATCCCGAATGGCTACACCTTC
TRBD2	TRBJ2-3	TRBV9	.	CASSVALAADTQYF	TGTGCCAGCAGCGTAGCTCTAGCGGCAGATACGCAGTATTTT
.	TRBJ2-2	TRBV27	.	CASSFAANTGELFF	TGTGCCAGCAGTTTTGCGGCGAACACCGGGGAGCTGTTTTTT
TRBD1	TRBJ2-7	TRBV2	.	CASNGRGTGVYEQYF	TGTGCCAGCAACGGCCGAGGGACAGGGGTATACGAGCAGTACTTC
TRBD1	TRBJ1-2	TRBV10-3	.	CAISESIGTGGFYGYTF	TGTGCCATCAGTGAGTCGATCGGGACAGGGGGCTTCTATGGCTACACCTTC
TRBD1	TRBJ1-5	TRBV13	.	CASSARGQDRNQPQHF	TGTGCCAGCAGCGCAAGGGGACAGGACCGCAATCAGCCCCAGCATTTT
.	TRBJ2-3	TRBV7-3	.	CASSLAGSTDTQYF	TGTGCCAGCAGCTTGGCAGGGAGCACAGATACGCAGTATTTT
.	TRBJ1-1	TRBV9	.	CASSATGSTEAFF	TGTGCCAGCAGCGCCACAGGGAGCACTGAAGCTTTCTTT
TRBD2	TRBJ2-7	TRBV7-8	.	CASSPGTSGGYEQYF	TGTGCCAGCAGCCCCGGGACTAGCGGGGGCTACGAGCAGTACTTC
TRBD2	TRBJ2-7	TRBV5-5	.	CASSREISGGGIEQYF	TGTGCCAGCAGCCGAGAGATTAGCGGGGGTGGGATCGAGCAGTACTTC
.	TRBJ2-5	TRBV7-9	.	CASSSRGLAGETQYF	TGTGCCAGCAGCTCGAGAGGGCTAGCTGGAGAGACCCAGTACTTC
.	TRBJ2-7	TRBV4-1	.	CASSQDGGTYEQYF	TGCGCCAGCAGCCAAGATGGAGGAACCTACGAGCAGTACTTC
.	TRBJ1-5	TRBV6-5	.	CASSPPGEPQHF	TGTGCCAGCAGTCCGCCCGGGGAGCCCCAGCATTTT
TRBD1	TRBJ2-7	TRBV19	.	CASSFNRDRRYEQYF	TGTGCCAGTAGTTTTAACCGGGACAGGAGGTACGAGCAGTACTTC
TRBD1	TRBJ1-2	TRBV6-1	.	CASRDRGPYGYTF	TGTGCCAGCAGGGACAGGGGCCCGTATGGCTACACCTTC
.	TRBJ1-1	TRBV19	.	CASSIDPGLNTEAFF	TGTGCCAGTAGTATAGATCCAGGGTTGAACACTGAAGCTTTCTTT
TRBD2	TRBJ2-2	TRBV2	.	CASRNPSGEGNTGELFF	TGTGCCAGCAGGAACCCAAGTGGGGAGGGCAACACCGGGGAGCTGTTTTTT
.	TRBJ1-1	TRBV5-6	.	CASSFSSGPREAFF	TGTGCCAGCAGCTTTTCTAGTGGCCCTAGGGAAGCTTTCTTT
.	TRBJ2-3	TRBV23-1	.	CASSQSRGTDTQYF	TGCGCCAGCAGTCAATCGAGGGGCACAGATACGCAGTATTTT
.	TRBJ2-1	TRBV29-1	.	CSVAGARGEQFF	TGCAGCGTTGCAGGGGCCAGGGGTGAGCAGTTCTTC
.	TRBJ2-7	TRBV15	.	CATSRDVRSETTYEQYF	TGTGCCACCAGCAGAGATGTACGGTCAGAGACTACCTACGAGCAGTACTTC
.	TRBJ2-7	TRBV2	.	CASSEGTGRGIFIGEQYF	TGTGCCAGCAGTGAAGGGACAGGGAGGGGTATCTTTATAGGCGAGCAGTACTTC
TRBD1	TRBJ2-1	TRBV7-6	.	CASSPGTGNDEQFF	TGTGCCAGCAGCCCCGGGACAGGGAACGATGAGCAGTTCTTC
.	TRBJ2-1	TRBV29-1	once	CSVEVGLFYNEQFF	TGCAGCGTTGAGGTCGGGTTGTTCTACAATGAGCAGTTCTTC
.	TRBJ2-5	TRBV4-1	.	CASSQVSQDYRETQYF	TGCGCCAGCAGCCAAGTTTCGCAGGACTATAGGGAGACCCAGTACTTC
TRBD1	TRBJ1-2	TRBV29-1	.	CSVEDRSYGYTF	TGCAGCGTGGAGGACAGGTCCTATGGCTACACCTTC
TRBD1	TRBJ2-7	TRBV5-4	.	CASGDSSYEQYF	TGTGCCAGCGGGGACAGCTCCTACGAGCAGTACTTC
.	TRBJ1-6	TRBV19	.	CASSIGGHNSPLHF	TGTGCCAGTAGTATAGGGGGACATAACTCACCCCTCCACTTT
TRBD1	TRBJ1-2	TRBV6-6	.	CASSYGTDGYTF	TGTGCCAGCAGTTACGGGACAGATGGCTACACCTTC
TRBD1	TRBJ1-5	TRBV29-1	.	CSFDGQGAGKSNQPQHF	TGCAGCTTCGACGGACAGGGGGCAGGGAAAAGCAATCAGCCCCAGCATTTT
TRBD2	TRBJ2-3	TRBV5-1	.	CASSAPGLAGSDTQYF	TGCGCCAGCAGCGCACCGGGACTAGCAGGATCAGATACGCAGTATTTT
TRBD1	TRBJ1-2	TRBV5-6	few	CASSWGTANGYTF	TGTGCCAGCAGCTGGGGGACAGCGAATGGCTACACCTTC